This is a list of T cell receptor beta chains from one sample in a study of blood T cell repertoires in COVID-19. Data came from immunoSEQ multiplex PCR; TCRdb stores just in-frame clones and leaves some out. The data show 3,000 to 4,000 clones, 90% to 95% seen once. Sequencing was done on a sample of peripheral blood. The receptor source for this set is a man in his fifties with active COVID-19. Both conserved end residues are part of each CDR3. Each record gives: clone size, V gene, J gene, D gene, CDR3 DNA, CDR3 protein. The D gene is left open where the match is weak. Expanded clones get a size class; other rows say once, few or many, or leave the size out.

abundance: .
v_gene: TRBV19
j_gene: TRBJ2-7
d_gene: TRBD2
CDR3nt: TGTGCCAGTAGCCGAAACGGGCTAGCGGACTACGAGCAGTACTTC
CDR3aa: CASSRNGLADYEQYF

abundance: few
v_gene: TRBV10-2
j_gene: TRBJ2-7
d_gene: TRBD2
CDR3nt: TGCGCCAGCACGTCGGTAGCGGGAGCGCATCTTTACTTC
CDR3aa: CASTSVAGAHLYF

abundance: .
v_gene: TRBV9
j_gene: TRBJ1-1
d_gene: TRBD1
CDR3nt: TGTGCCAGCAGCCCGACGACAGGGACGGGCACTGAAGCTTTCTTT
CDR3aa: CASSPTTGTGTEAFF

abundance: .
v_gene: TRBV6-5
j_gene: TRBJ2-7
d_gene: TRBD1
CDR3nt: TGTGCCAGCAGCGGGACAGTCTCCTACGAGCAGTACTTC
CDR3aa: CASSGTVSYEQYF

abundance: .
v_gene: TRBV5-1
j_gene: TRBJ1-2
d_gene: .
CDR3nt: TGCGCCAGCAGCTTGAACCCGGGACATTACATCAACTATGGCTACACCTTC
CDR3aa: CASSLNPGHYINYGYTF

abundance: .
v_gene: TRBV6-5
j_gene: TRBJ2-2
d_gene: .
CDR3nt: TGTGCCAGCAGTTACTCCCTCTTGTTCACCGGGGAGCTGTTTTTT
CDR3aa: CASSYSLLFTGELFF

abundance: .
v_gene: TRBV7-6
j_gene: TRBJ2-2
d_gene: .
CDR3nt: TGTGCCAGCAGCTTAGTACAGGCCCCAACCGGGGAGCTGTTTTTT
CDR3aa: CASSLVQAPTGELFF

abundance: .
v_gene: TRBV28
j_gene: TRBJ2-2
d_gene: .
CDR3nt: TGTGCCAGCAGTTTTGCGACTAGCACCGGGGAGCTGTTTTTT
CDR3aa: CASSFATSTGELFF

abundance: .
v_gene: TRBV7-3
j_gene: TRBJ2-3
d_gene: .
CDR3nt: TGTGCCAGCAGCTTTGGAAGCGCCACAGATACGCAGTATTTT
CDR3aa: CASSFGSATDTQYF

abundance: .
v_gene: TRBV18
j_gene: TRBJ1-3
d_gene: .
CDR3nt: TGTGCCAGCTCACCACTTCCAGGTTCAGCATACGCTGGAAACACCATATATTTT
CDR3aa: CASSPLPGSAYAGNTIYF

abundance: .
v_gene: TRBV6-4
j_gene: TRBJ1-5
d_gene: .
CDR3nt: TGTGCCAGCAGTGCCCTGACGGAAAGAGGATCAAATCAGCCCCAGCATTTT
CDR3aa: CASSALTERGSNQPQHF

abundance: .
v_gene: TRBV29-1
j_gene: TRBJ2-1
d_gene: .
CDR3nt: TGCAGCGTCTCCCTTAATAACAATGAGCAGTTCTTC
CDR3aa: CSVSLNNNEQFF

abundance: .
v_gene: TRBV27
j_gene: TRBJ2-1
d_gene: .
CDR3nt: TGTGCCAGCAGGGTAGGACTAAGCTCCTACAATGAGCAGTTCTTC
CDR3aa: CASRVGLSSYNEQFF

abundance: .
v_gene: TRBV19
j_gene: TRBJ1-5
d_gene: TRBD1
CDR3nt: TGTGCCAGTATTCCGACAGGGGGCAATCAGCCCCAGCATTTT
CDR3aa: CASIPTGGNQPQHF

abundance: .
v_gene: TRBV11-3
j_gene: TRBJ2-1
d_gene: TRBD1
CDR3nt: TGTGCCAGCAGCATCACCCGGGACAGGGGCGTTTACAATGAGCAGTTCTTC
CDR3aa: CASSITRDRGVYNEQFF

abundance: .
v_gene: TRBV7-9
j_gene: TRBJ2-7
d_gene: .
CDR3nt: TGTGCCAGCAGCTTAGCAACCCGTAGCTTCCACGAGCAGTACTTC
CDR3aa: CASSLATRSFHEQYF

abundance: few
v_gene: TRBV7-2
j_gene: TRBJ2-5
d_gene: .
CDR3nt: TGTGCCAGCAGCTTAGCGGGAGGATTGGAGACCCAGTACTTC
CDR3aa: CASSLAGGLETQYF

abundance: .
v_gene: TRBV6-5
j_gene: TRBJ2-7
d_gene: TRBD2
CDR3nt: TGTGCCAGCAGTTCCGTCCCGGGACTAGCGGGAGGAGAGCAGTACTTC
CDR3aa: CASSSVPGLAGGEQYF

abundance: .
v_gene: TRBV25-1
j_gene: TRBJ2-3
d_gene: .
CDR3nt: TGTGCCAGCAGTGATTCTGGCACAGATACGCAGTATTTT
CDR3aa: CASSDSGTDTQYF

abundance: .
v_gene: TRBV28
j_gene: TRBJ1-3
d_gene: .
CDR3nt: TGTGCCACCAGAACGGTTGGCCTGACAGGAGAAAGGTCTGGAAACACCATATATTTT
CDR3aa: CATRTVGLTGERSGNTIYF

abundance: .
v_gene: TRBV27
j_gene: TRBJ2-2
d_gene: TRBD1
CDR3nt: TGTGCCAGCAGTTTATTCACAGGGGCTTGGGACACCGGGGAGCTGTTTTTT
CDR3aa: CASSLFTGAWDTGELFF

abundance: .
v_gene: TRBV10-2
j_gene: TRBJ1-1
d_gene: TRBD1
CDR3nt: TGCGCCAGCAGTGACAGGGGGGCAGCTTTCTTT
CDR3aa: CASSDRGAAFF

abundance: .
v_gene: TRBV7-2
j_gene: TRBJ2-1
d_gene: TRBD1
CDR3nt: TGTGCCAGCAGCTTTGCCAGGGGGCGGGATGAGCAGTTCTTC
CDR3aa: CASSFARGRDEQFF

abundance: .
v_gene: TRBV13
j_gene: TRBJ2-2
d_gene: .
CDR3nt: TGTGCCAGCAAGGCTAGCGTAACGAACACCGGGGAGCTGTTTTTT
CDR3aa: CASKASVTNTGELFF

abundance: .
v_gene: TRBV18
j_gene: TRBJ2-5
d_gene: .
CDR3nt: TGTGCCAGCTCACGACCGGGTAACAGGAACCAAGAGACCCAGTACTTC
CDR3aa: CASSRPGNRNQETQYF

abundance: .
v_gene: TRBV6-1
j_gene: TRBJ2-5
d_gene: TRBD2
CDR3nt: TGTGCCAGCAGTGCCGAACTAGCGGGAGGGCGAGAGACCCAGTACTTC
CDR3aa: CASSAELAGGRETQYF